The T cell receptor (beta chain) under discussion was sequenced for a study of blood T cell repertoires in COVID-19. Germline CDR1 is MNHEY and CDR2 is SVGAGI. This CDR3 contains 12 residues. The V end lost 8 bases, the J end lost 5 bases, and 10 bases lay between the germline ends. TCRdb keeps only in-frame clones here, not all; method: immunoSEQ multiplex PCR. Here the sample spans about 210,000 clones, roughly 84% being singletons. Sequencing was carried out using PBMCs or T cells enriched from blood (not recorded which). V gene TRBV6-5 combines with J gene TRBJ1-5; no reliable D call. The clonotype was recovered from a woman aged 25 to 39 who had been exposed to COVID-19. CDR3 region: CASQFIDQPQHF. CDR3 DNA sequence: TGTGCCAGCCAGTTCATTGATCAGCCCCAGCATTTT.